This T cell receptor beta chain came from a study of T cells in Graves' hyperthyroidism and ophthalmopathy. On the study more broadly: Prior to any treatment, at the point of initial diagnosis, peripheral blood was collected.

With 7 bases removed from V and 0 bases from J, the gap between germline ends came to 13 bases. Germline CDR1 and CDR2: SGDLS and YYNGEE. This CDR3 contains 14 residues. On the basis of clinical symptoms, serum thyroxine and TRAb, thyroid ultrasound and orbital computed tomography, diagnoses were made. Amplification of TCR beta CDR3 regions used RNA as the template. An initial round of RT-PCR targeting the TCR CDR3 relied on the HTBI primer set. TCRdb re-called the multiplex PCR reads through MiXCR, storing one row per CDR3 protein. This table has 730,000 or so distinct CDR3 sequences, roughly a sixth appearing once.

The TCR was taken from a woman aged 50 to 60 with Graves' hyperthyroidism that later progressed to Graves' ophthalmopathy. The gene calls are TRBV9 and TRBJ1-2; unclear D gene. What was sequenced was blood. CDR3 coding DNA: TGTGCCAGCGGAGACGGCCCCGCTAACTATGGCTACACCTTC. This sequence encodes CASGDGPANYGYTF.